The 30 T cell receptor beta chains in this list originate from one sample, sequenced in a study of T cell responses to AZD1222 COVID-19 vaccine. TCRdb keeps only in-frame clones here, not all; method: immunoSEQ multiplex PCR. The sample holds under 150,000 clones, over 90% seen once. The specimen comprised peripheral blood, sampled on day 0 of AZD1222 vaccination. The receptors were gathered from an adult in good health.

The chain uses TRBV9 and TRBJ2-7; TRBD2 matches at 9 bases. CDR3 length equals 13 residues. Trimming removed 1 base from V and 7 bases from J; junction bases left unmatched: 3. Germline V gene sequence: CDR1 SGDLS, CDR2 YYNGEE. The CDR3 reads CASSVLAGGEQYF. Here the CDR3 DNA reads TGTGCCAGCAGCGTACTCGCGGGGGGGGAGCAGTACTTC.

The chain links TRBV19 to TRBJ1-1; maybe TRBD1 (6 bases). The germline gives CDR1 LNHDA, CDR2 SQIVND (reference sequence). Trimming shortened V by 4 bases and J by 4 bases, and 16 bases separated the two germline ends. CDR3 length equals 15 residues. CDR3 sequence reads: CASSTDSRYVTEAFF. The CDR3 bases are TGTGCCAGTAGTACGGACAGCCGCTATGTCACTGAAGCTTTCTTT.

The gene calls are TRBV6-2 or TRBV6-3 and TRBJ1-1, with D hard to call. The V gene's germline CDR1 is MNHEY and CDR2 SVGEGT. The V end lost 5 bases, the J end lost 5 bases, and 12 bases lay between the germline ends. The CDR3 contains 13 residues. DNA for the CDR3: TGTGCCAGCAGTCCCCCCTTAGTTACTGAAGCTTTCTTT. Its protein product is CASSPPLVTEAFF.

This clone occurred a few times. The gene calls are TRBV5-1 and TRBJ1-1; no reliable D call. The ends were cut back, 1 base at V and 1 base at J, with 14 bases in the middle. This CDR3 region has 16 residues. Germline CDR1 reads SGHRS; CDR2 reads YFSETQ. CDR3 sequence: CASSLYPESTNTEAFF. The CDR3 coding sequence is TGCGCCAGCAGCTTGTATCCAGAATCGACGAACACTGAAGCTTTCTTT.

The chain uses TRBV5-1 and TRBJ1-2; D remains unclear. Germline loops: CDR1 SGHRS, CDR2 YFSETQ. V lost 1 base and J lost 0, with 7 bases in between. The CDR3 covers 14 residues. The CDR3 protein is CASSLFRANYGYTF. The CDR3 region has the DNA TGCGCCAGCAGCTTGTTTAGAGCTAACTATGGCTACACCTTC.

The V and J genes are TRBV5-1 and TRBJ1-6; 10 positions match TRBD1. The CDR3 is made up of 14 amino acids. Germline V gives CDR1 SGHRS, CDR2 YFSETQ. V lost 5 bases, J lost 7 bases, and 3 bases stayed unmatched. As DNA, the CDR3 is TGCGCCAGCAGAACGGGACAGGGGAATTCACCCCTCCACTTT. Encoded protein: CASRTGQGNSPLHF.

The rearrangement joins TRBV18 to TRBJ2-5; D might be TRBD2 (6 bases). The CDR3 has 13 amino acids. With 3 bases removed from V and 5 bases from J, the gap between germline ends came to 10 bases. Germline CDR1 KGHSH, CDR2 LQKENI. CDR3 sequence (DNA): TGTGCCAGCTCACCGACGGGGGAGGAGACCCAGTACTTC. It specifies CASSPTGEETQYF.

This chain joins TRBV4-1 and TRBJ1-3, with unresolved D. This CDR3 comprises 15 residues. Trimming took 0 bases from V and 4 from J, leaving 10 bases between them. Germline loops: CDR1 MGHRA, CDR2 YSYEKL. The CDR3 reads CASSQDVARGNTIYF. The CDR3 coding sequence is TGCGCCAGCAGCCAAGATGTCGCGAGGGGAAACACCATATATTTT.

The gene calls are TRBV6-5 and TRBJ1-2; D is perhaps TRBD1 (5 bases). The CDR3 has 14 residues. The V gene's germline CDR1 is MNHEY and CDR2 SVGAGI. Between the trimmed V and J ends, which lost 5 bases and 7 bases, there was a span of 17 bases. CDR3 protein: CASSPLAQGSGYTF. In DNA, the CDR3 is TGTGCCAGCAGTCCGTTGGCCCAGGGCTCTGGCTACACCTTC.

The V gene is TRBV5-1, the J gene TRBJ2-3; D is perhaps TRBD1 (6 bases). Trimming left V 0 bases short and J 5 bases short, with 10 bases between. CDR3 length: 14 residues. CDR1 and CDR2 from the germline V gene are SGHRS and YFSETQ. The CDR3 region has the DNA TGCGCCAGCAGCTTGGGGACAGATAAAGATACGCAGTATTTT. Protein sequence: CASSLGTDKDTQYF.

V is TRBV19 and J is TRBJ1-1, with D possibly being TRBD1 (5 bases). The CDR3 totals 17 residues. V dropped 6 bases and J dropped 3 bases, with 23 bases sitting between them. The germline gives CDR1 LNHDA, CDR2 SQIVND (reference sequence). The chain's CDR3 is CASRPIMREGLDTEAFF. The CDR3 DNA is TGTGCCAGTAGGCCTATCATGAGGGAGGGGCTTGACACTGAAGCTTTCTTT.

The chain uses TRBV5-1 and TRBJ2-6, with a weak D call TRBD2 (6 bases). The CDR3 loop spans 17 amino acids. V was pared by 3 bases and J by 4 bases, with 17 bases between. The V gene's germline CDR1 is SGHRS and CDR2 YFSETQ. CDR3 in DNA: TGCGCCAGCAGCTGGGAGGCTTCCCTGGGAGGGGCCAACGTCCTGACTTTC. Encoded protein: CASSWEASLGGANVLTF.

The CDR3 DNA reads TGCGCCAGCAGTATAAGCGGGGGGATATACAATGAGCAGTTCTTC. Residues: CASSISGGIYNEQFF. The chain employs TRBV4-1 and TRBJ2-1; the match to TRBD2 covers 9 bases. Trimming cost V 6 bases and J 4 bases; bases outside gene matches: 7. CDR3 length: 15 amino acids. Germline-derived CDR1 and CDR2 are MGHRA and YSYEKL.

This chain links TRBV11-2 with TRBJ1-2; 7 bases map to TRBD1. This CDR3 has 15 amino acids. Germline CDR1 is SGHAT and CDR2 is FQNNGV. V was pared by 2 bases and J by 8 bases, with 11 bases of the junction left unmatched. CDR3: CASSLYPDRVGGYTF. DNA of the CDR3: TGTGCCAGCAGCTTATACCCAGACAGGGTGGGAGGCTACACCTTC.

The chain uses TRBV3-1 (or the pseudogene TRBV3-2) and TRBJ2-2; TRBD2 matches 14 bases. With V trimmed by 0 bases and J by 4 bases, 4 bases remained unmatched. Germline V gene data show CDR1 as LGHDT and CDR2 as YNNKEL (reference sequence). This CDR3 is 18 amino acids long. The CDR3 loop is CASSQEGLAGGGTGELFF. Written as DNA, the CDR3 is TGTGCCAGCAGCCAAGAAGGACTAGCGGGGGGCGGCACCGGGGAGCTGTTTTTT.

V gene TRBV12-3 or TRBV12-4 combines with J gene TRBJ1-2, with TRBD1 matching over 8 bases. J gave up 7 bases and V 10 bases, and 8 bases lay outside the gene matches. This CDR3 spans 12 amino acids. CDR3 in amino acids: CAIPTGVSGYTF. CDR3 nucleotide sequence: TGTGCCATCCCGACAGGGGTTAGTGGCTACACCTTC.

The V and J genes are TRBV5-6 and TRBJ1-4; D not resolved. The CDR3 is 13 amino acids. V was cut by 3 bases and J by 8 bases, with 11 bases left in between. Looked up from germline, CDR1 is SGHDT and CDR2 is YYEEEE. DNA of the CDR3: TGTGCCAGCAGCTCCGACTTCCGAGAAAAACTGTTTTTT. It yields the protein CASSSDFREKLFF.

V usage is TRBV5-4 and J usage is TRBJ1-1; D not certain. The CDR3 is 14 residues long. Deletions cut 3 bases from V and 5 bases from J, with 14 bases between. Looked up from germline, CDR1 is SGHNT and CDR2 is YYREEE (reference sequence). The CDR3 protein is CASSSTAVGTEAFF. CDR3 in DNA: TGTGCCAGCAGCTCCACCGCAGTGGGAACTGAAGCTTTCTTT.

V gene TRBV4-1 combines with J gene TRBJ1-4; a possible D gene is TRBD1 (6 bases). The CDR3 sequence is 18 residues long. Germline V gene lookup returns CDR1 MGHRA and CDR2 YSYEKL. Trimming cost V 2 bases and J 2 bases, with 18 bases left between them. CDR3 sequence: CASSQRGIRQATNEKLFF. The CDR3 nucleotides are TGCGCCAGCAGCCAAAGGGGGATTCGGCAGGCTACTAATGAAAAACTGTTTTTT.

This clone came up a few times. The CDR3 sequence: CASSERLDGGNTIYF. The CDR3 DNA follows: TGTGCCAGCAGTGAAAGATTGGACGGCGGAAACACCATATATTTT. The J gene is TRBJ1-3, the V gene TRBV6-1; no firm D call. The CDR3 loop spans 15 amino acids. V was trimmed by 2 bases and J by 4 bases, leaving 12 bases between them. Germline V gene sequence: CDR1 MNHNS, CDR2 SASEGT.

J is TRBJ2-7 and V is TRBV7-9; 10 nucleotides align to TRBD2. Germline V gene lookup returns CDR1 SEHNR and CDR2 FQNEAQ (reference sequence). V lost 9 bases to trimming and J lost 3 bases; unmatched junction nucleotides: 14. This CDR3 has 16 residues. CDR3 sequence reads: CARMVTGTSEHYEQYF. CDR3 DNA sequence: TGTGCCAGGATGGTTACCGGGACTAGCGAACACTACGAGCAGTACTTC.

The chain has TRBV5-1 and TRBJ1-3, with D hard to call. The V end lost 0 bases, the J end lost 0 bases, and 13 bases lay between the germline ends. The CDR3 extends over 17 amino acids. Per the germline V gene, CDR1 is SGHRS and CDR2 is YFSETQ. The CDR3 is CASSLDTSSSSGNTIYF. The CDR3 coding sequence is TGCGCCAGCAGCTTGGACACTTCTTCCTCCTCTGGAAACACCATATATTTT.

The chain has TRBV2 and TRBJ1-5; the D is unclear. Germline V CDR1 and CDR2: SNHLY, FYNNEI. The V gene lost 4 bases and the J gene lost 9 bases, with 16 bases spanning the gap. This CDR3 has 14 amino acids. In DNA form, the CDR3 reads TGTGCCAGCAGTGGCCCCGGGGTGACGCTGCCCCAGCATTTT. This gives the protein CASSGPGVTLPQHF.

This chain uses TRBV2 with TRBJ2-1, with 13 bases fitting TRBD2. J gave up 6 bases and V 5 bases, and 4 bases lay outside the gene matches. The CDR3 covers 15 residues. Germline assignment: CDR1 SNHLY and CDR2 FYNNEI. The DNA of the CDR3 is TGTGCCAGCAGTTACACTAGCGGGGGGGGCAATGAGCAGTTCTTC. Amino acids: CASSYTSGGGNEQFF. Complete variable domain (other parts from reference TRBV2 and TRBJ2-1): EPEVTQTPSHQVTQMGQEVILRCVPISNHLYFYWYRQILGQKVEFLVSFYNNEISEKSEIFDDQFSVERPDGSNFTLKIRSTKLEDSAMYFCASSYTSGGGNEQFFGPGTRLTVL.

J is TRBJ1-4 and V is TRBV18, with TRBD1 identical over 10 bases. The CDR3 totals 16 residues. V lost 2 bases to trimming and J lost 2 bases; unmatched junction nucleotides: 2. Germline lookup yields CDR1 KGHSH and CDR2 LQKENI. In DNA form, the CDR3 reads TGTGCCAGCTCACCAAGACAGGGGGCTACTAATGAAAAACTGTTTTTT. Translating gives CASSPRQGATNEKLFF.

This clone was detected once. V and J are TRBV7-8 and TRBJ2-2, with a tentative D call TRBD1 (5 bases). CDR3 length: 16 amino acids. Germline values: CDR1 SGHVS, CDR2 FQNEAQ. Between the trimmed V and J ends, which lost 2 bases and 4 bases, there was a span of 14 bases. The CDR3 loop reads CASSLFPGSATGELFF. CDR3 in DNA: TGTGCCAGCAGCTTATTTCCAGGGTCGGCCACCGGGGAGCTGTTTTTT.

The genes are TRBV9 and TRBJ2-1; either TRBD1 or TRBD2 may supply D (5 bases each). The V end was cut by 4 bases, the J end by 0 bases, with 14 bases between. The CDR3 spans 16 residues. CDR1 SGDLS and CDR2 YYNGEE come from the germline V gene. CDR3 nucleotides: TGTGCCAGCAGCCAGGGACGGTTAAGCTCCTACAATGAGCAGTTCTTC. This encodes CASSQGRLSSYNEQFF. Filled out from reference TRBV9 and TRBJ2-1, the complete variable domain reads DSGVTQTPKHLITATGQRVTLRCSPRSGDLSVYWYQQSLDQGLQFLIQYYNGEERAKGNILERFSAQQFPDLHSELNLSSLELGDSALYFCASSQGRLSSYNEQFFGPGTRLTVL.

This clone was seen only a few times. This chain joins TRBV30 and TRBJ2-7; D gene unclear. With 2 bases removed from V and 0 bases from J, the gap between germline ends came to 11 bases. The CDR3 consists of 14 residues. Germline values: CDR1 GTSNPN, CDR2 SVGIG (reference sequence). Here the CDR3 DNA reads TGTGCCTGGAGTCCTAACGGCAACTCCTACGAGCAGTACTTC. Amino acid sequence: CAWSPNGNSYEQYF. Full variable domain (outside the CDR3, taken from reference TRBV30 and TRBJ2-7): SQTIHQWPATLVQPVGSPLSLECTVEGTSNPNLYWYRQAAGRGLQLLFYSVGIGQISSEVPQNLSASRPQDRQFILSSKKLLLSDSGFYLCAWSPNGNSYEQYFGPGTRLTVT.

The CDR3 DNA follows: TGTGCCAGCAGTGGACAGGGAGAGGGCTACACCTTC. Residues: CASSGQGEGYTF. J is TRBJ1-2 and V is TRBV25-1; 7 positions match TRBD1. Germline trimming cut 4 bases from V and 8 bases from J; bases unmatched to any gene: 4. The CDR3 runs 12 residues. The germline CDR1 and CDR2 sequences are MGHDK and SYGVNS.

Written as DNA, the CDR3 is TGCGCCAGCAGTGAGTCGAAAGGGGGCGGTTGGTCTGGCTACACCTTC. Translation gives CASSESKGGGWSGYTF. The chain links TRBV10-1 to TRBJ1-2, with 7 bases identical to TRBD1. Germline CDR1 reads WNHNN; CDR2 reads SYGVQD (reference sequence). The CDR3 is 16 residues long. The J segment lost 7 bases and the V segment lost 0 bases, leaving 11 bases of the junction unmatched.